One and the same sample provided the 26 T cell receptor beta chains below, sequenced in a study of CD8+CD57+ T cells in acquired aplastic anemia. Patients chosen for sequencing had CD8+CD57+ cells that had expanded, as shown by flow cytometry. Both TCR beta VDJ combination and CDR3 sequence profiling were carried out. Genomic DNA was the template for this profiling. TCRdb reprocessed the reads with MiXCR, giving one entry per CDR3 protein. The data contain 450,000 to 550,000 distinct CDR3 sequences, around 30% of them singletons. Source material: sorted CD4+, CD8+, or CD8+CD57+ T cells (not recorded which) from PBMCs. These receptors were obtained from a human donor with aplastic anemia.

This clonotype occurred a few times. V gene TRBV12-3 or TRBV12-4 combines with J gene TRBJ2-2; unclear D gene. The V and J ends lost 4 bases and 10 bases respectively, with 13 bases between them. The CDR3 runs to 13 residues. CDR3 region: CASSSPPKVELFF. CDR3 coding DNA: TGTGCCAGCAGTTCGCCGCCGAAAGTGGAGCTGTTTTTT.

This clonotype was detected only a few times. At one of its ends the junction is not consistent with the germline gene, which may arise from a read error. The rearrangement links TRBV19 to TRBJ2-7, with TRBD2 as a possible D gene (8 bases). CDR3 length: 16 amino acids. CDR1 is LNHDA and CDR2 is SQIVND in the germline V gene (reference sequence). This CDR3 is CASNIAGTESSYEQYF. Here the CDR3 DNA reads TGTGCCAGTAATATAGCGGGGACAGAGAGCTCCTACGAGCAGTACTTC.

CDR3 in amino acids: CASGGGGDYGYTF. Written as DNA, the CDR3 is TGTGCCAGCGGGGGGGGGGGCGACTATGGCTACACCTTC. The V call is TRBV2, the J call TRBJ1-2, with a tentative D call TRBD1 (6 bases). CDR3 length: 13 amino acids. Germline V gives CDR1 SNHLY, CDR2 FYNNEI. The V end was cut by 8 bases, the J end by 3 bases, with 13 bases between.

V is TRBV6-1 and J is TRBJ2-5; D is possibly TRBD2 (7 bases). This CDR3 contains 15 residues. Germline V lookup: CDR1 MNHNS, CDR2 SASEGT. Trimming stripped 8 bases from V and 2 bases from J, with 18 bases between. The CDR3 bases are TGTGCCAGCGGGGGGGCCGTTTCATCGCAAGAGACCCAGTACTTC. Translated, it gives CASGGAVSSQETQYF.

In DNA, the CDR3 is TGCGCCAGCAGCTTGGAGGGCGGGGCCTACGGCGGGGAGCTGTTTTTT. It specifies CASSLEGGAYGGELFF. The V and J genes are TRBV5-1 and TRBJ2-2, with D possibly matching TRBD2 (6 bases). CDR1 and CDR2 (germline): SGHRS, YFSETQ. The CDR3 sequence is 16 residues long. Trimming removed 0 bases from V and 7 bases from J, with 16 bases in between.

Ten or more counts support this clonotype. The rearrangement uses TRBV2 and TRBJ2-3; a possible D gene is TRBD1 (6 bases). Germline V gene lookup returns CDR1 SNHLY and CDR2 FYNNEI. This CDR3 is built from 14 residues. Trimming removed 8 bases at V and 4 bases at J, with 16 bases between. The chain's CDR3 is CASYRGSQADTQYF. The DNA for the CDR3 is TGTGCCAGCTATAGGGGGTCCCAGGCAGATACGCAGTATTTT.

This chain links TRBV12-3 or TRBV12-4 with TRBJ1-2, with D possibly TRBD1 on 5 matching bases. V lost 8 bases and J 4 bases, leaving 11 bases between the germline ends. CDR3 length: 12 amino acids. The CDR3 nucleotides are TGTGCCAGCGTTCGAGGGGCCTATGGCTACACCTTC. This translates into CASVRGAYGYTF.

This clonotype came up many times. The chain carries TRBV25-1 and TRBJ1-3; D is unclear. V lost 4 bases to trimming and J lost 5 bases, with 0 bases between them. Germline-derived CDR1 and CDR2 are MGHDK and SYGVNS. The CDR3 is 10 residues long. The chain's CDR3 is CASSGNTIYF. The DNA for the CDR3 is TGTGCCAGCAGTGGAAACACCATATATTTT. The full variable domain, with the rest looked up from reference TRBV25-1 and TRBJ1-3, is EADIYQTPRYLVIGTGKKITLECSQTMGHDKMYWYQQDPGMELHLIHYSYGVNSTEKGDLSSESTVSRIRTEHFPLTLESARPSHTSQYLCASSGNTIYFGEGSWLTVV.

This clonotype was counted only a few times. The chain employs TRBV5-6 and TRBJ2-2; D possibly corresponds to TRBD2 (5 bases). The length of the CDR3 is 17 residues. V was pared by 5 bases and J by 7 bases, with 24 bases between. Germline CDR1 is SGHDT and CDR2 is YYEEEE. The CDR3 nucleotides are TGTGCCAGCAGTAGGATAACGGGATCCACGATCATCGGGGAGCTGTTTTTT. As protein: CASSRITGSTIIGELFF. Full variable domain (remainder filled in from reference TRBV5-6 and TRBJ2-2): DAGVTQSPTHLIKTRGQQVTLRCSPKSGHDTVSWYQQALGQGPQFIFQYYEEEERQRGNFPDRFSGHQFPNYSSELNVNALLLGDSALYLCASSRITGSTIIGELFFGEGSRLTVL.

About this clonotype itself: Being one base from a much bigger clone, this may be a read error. CDR3 in amino acids: CASSPDGTGGEQYF. The CDR3 bases are TGTGCCAGCAGCCCCGATGGGACAGGGGGTGAGCAGTACTTC. V and J are TRBV11-2 and TRBJ2-7; 11 nucleotides match TRBD1. V shed 5 bases, J shed 7 bases, and the junction held 7 bases outside the gene matches. The CDR3 runs 14 residues. Germline CDR1 and CDR2: SGHAT and FQNNGV.

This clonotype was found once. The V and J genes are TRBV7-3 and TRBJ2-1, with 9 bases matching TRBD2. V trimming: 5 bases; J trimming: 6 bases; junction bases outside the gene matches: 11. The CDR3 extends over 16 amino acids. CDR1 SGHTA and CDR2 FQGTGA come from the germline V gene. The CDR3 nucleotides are TGTGCCAGCAGCGCCTCCCATCAGCGGGGGGTCAATGAGCAGTTCTTC. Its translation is CASSASHQRGVNEQFF.

In nucleotides, the CDR3 is TGTGCCAGCAGCTTATATCGCACCCAAAGGACAGATACGCAGTATTTT. Residues: CASSLYRTQRTDTQYF. V is TRBV11-2 and J is TRBJ2-3; D is unclear. Germline CDR1 and CDR2: SGHAT and FQNNGV. The CDR3 is made up of 16 amino acids. V was clipped by 2 bases and J by 3 bases, with 15 bases between them.

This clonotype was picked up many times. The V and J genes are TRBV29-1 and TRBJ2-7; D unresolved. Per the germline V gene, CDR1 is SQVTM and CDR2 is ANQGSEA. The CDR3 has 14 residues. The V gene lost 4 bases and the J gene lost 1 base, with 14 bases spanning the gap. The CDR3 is CSVASTSASYEQYF. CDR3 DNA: TGCAGCGTTGCTTCAACCAGCGCTTCCTACGAGCAGTACTTC.

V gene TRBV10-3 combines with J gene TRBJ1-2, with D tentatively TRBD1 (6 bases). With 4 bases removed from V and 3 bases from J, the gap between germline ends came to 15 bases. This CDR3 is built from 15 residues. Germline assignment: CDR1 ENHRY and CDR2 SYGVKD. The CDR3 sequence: CAISGNRDEYYGYTF. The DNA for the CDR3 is TGTGCCATCAGTGGTAACAGGGACGAGTACTATGGCTACACCTTC.

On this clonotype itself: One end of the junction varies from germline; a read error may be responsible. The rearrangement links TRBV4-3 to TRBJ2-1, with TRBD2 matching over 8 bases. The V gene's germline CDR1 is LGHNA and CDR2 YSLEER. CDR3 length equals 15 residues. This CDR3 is CASSQRESSYNEQFF. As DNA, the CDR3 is TGCGCCAGTAGCCAGCGGGAGAGCTCCTACAATGAGCAGTTCTTC.

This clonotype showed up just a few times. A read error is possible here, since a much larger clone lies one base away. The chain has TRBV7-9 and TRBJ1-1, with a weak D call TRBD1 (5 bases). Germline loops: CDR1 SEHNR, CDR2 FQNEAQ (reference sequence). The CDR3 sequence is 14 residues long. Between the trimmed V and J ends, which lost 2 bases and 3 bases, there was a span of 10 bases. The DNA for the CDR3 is TGTGCCAGCAGCTTATTGCAGGGAGACACTGAAGCTTTCTTT. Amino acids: CASSLLQGDTEAFF.

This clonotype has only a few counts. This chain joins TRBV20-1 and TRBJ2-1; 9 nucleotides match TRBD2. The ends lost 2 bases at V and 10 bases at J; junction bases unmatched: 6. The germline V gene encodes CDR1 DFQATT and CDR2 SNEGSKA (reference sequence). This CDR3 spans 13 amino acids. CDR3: CSARPLAGTEQFF. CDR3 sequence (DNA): TGCAGTGCTAGACCTCTAGCGGGAACAGAGCAGTTCTTC.

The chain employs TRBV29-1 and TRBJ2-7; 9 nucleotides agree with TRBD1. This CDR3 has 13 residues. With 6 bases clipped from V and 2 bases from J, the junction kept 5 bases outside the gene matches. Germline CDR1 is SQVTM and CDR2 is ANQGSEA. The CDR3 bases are TGCAGCGTCGGACAGGGGACTACCTACGAGCAGTACTTC. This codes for CSVGQGTTYEQYF.

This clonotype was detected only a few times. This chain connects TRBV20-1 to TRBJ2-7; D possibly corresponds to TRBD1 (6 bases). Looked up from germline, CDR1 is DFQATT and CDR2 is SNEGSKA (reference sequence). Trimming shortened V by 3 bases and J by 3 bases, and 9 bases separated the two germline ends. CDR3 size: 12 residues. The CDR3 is CSARDRNYEQYF. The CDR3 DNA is TGCAGTGCTAGGGACAGAAACTACGAGCAGTACTTC.

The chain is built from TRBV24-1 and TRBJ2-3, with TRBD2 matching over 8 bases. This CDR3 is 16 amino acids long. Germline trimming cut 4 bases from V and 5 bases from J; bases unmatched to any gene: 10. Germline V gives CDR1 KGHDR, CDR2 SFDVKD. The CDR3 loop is CATSDPLVSGGDTQYF. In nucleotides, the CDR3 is TGTGCCACCAGTGACCCCCTGGTGAGCGGGGGAGATACGCAGTATTTT.

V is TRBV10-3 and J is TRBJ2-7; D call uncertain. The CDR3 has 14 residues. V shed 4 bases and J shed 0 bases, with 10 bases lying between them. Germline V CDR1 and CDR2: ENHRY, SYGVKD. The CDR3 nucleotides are TGTGCCATCAGTGTTCGGCCAGCCTCCTACGAGCAGTACTTC. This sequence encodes CAISVRPASYEQYF.

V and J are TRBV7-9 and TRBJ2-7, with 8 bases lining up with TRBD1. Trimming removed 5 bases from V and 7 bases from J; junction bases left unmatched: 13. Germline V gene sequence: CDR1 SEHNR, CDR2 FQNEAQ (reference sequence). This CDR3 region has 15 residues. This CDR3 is CASSQEVGQAGEQYF. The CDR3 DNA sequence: TGTGCCAGCAGCCAAGAAGTGGGACAGGCTGGTGAGCAGTACTTC.

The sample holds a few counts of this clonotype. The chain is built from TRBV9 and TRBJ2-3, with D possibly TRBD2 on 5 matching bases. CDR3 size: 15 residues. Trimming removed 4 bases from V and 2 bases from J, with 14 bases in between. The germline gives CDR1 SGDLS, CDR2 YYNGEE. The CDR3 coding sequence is TGTGCCAGCAGCCCCGACCAGCGGCCCACAGATACGCAGTATTTT. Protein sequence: CASSPDQRPTDTQYF.

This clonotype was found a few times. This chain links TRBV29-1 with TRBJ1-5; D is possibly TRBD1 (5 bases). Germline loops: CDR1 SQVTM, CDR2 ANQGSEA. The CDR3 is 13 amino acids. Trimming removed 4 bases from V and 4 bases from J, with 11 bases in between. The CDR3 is CSVGQGGNQPQHF. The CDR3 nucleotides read TGCAGCGTTGGGCAGGGTGGTAATCAGCCCCAGCATTTT.

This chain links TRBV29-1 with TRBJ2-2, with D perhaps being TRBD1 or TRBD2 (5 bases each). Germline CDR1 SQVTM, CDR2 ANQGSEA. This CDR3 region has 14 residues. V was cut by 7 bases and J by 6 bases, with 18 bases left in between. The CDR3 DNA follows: TGCAGCGCCGGAGAGGGAACAGGATCCGGGGAGCTGTTTTTT. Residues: CSAGEGTGSGELFF.

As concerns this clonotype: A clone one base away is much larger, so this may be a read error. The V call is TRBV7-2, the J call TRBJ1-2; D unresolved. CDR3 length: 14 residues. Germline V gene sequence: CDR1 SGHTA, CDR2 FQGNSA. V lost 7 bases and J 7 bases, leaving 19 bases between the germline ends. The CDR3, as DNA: TGTGCCAGCAAAACGACGACAAGGAGTGCTGGCTACACCTTC. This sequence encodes CASKTTTRSAGYTF.